These T cell receptor beta chains were read from a single sample in a study of shared clonotypes between healthy human individuals. TCRdb's copy holds only in-frame clones and misses some; the assay was immunoSEQ multiplex PCR. Here the sample spans 2 million to 2.5 million clones, 90% to 95% being singletons. Sequencing was performed on naive CD4+ T cells from PBMCs. The receptors were sampled from a man aged 18 to 29 in good health. Some clones in this sample may be carry-over from other donors' samples. CDR3s include the opening cysteine and the closing phenylalanine or tryptophan. A D gene is named only where the DNA matches it firmly.

TRBV5-4 . CASSLGTISYNEQFF
TRBV5-8 . CASSLEGRFIRGYGYTF
TRBV5-4 TRBD2 CASSSTTGVGTSGKYEQYF
TRBV11-2 . CASSLGTRYEQYF
TRBV6-1 . CASRGLNTGELFF
TRBV11-3 TRBD1 CASSLTGNEQFF
TRBV15 . CATSRDPRQAASGNTIYF
TRBV2 . CASSGEASNTDTQYF
TRBV28 . CASSRGGSYEQYF
TRBV7-9 . CASRPDNYGYTF
TRBV28 . CASSLVSSRSGAKNIQYF
TRBV2 TRBD2 CASSEGGNHGEETQYF
TRBV5-4 . CASSLVRTSTEAFF
TRBV5-8 . CASSLEGAEQYF
TRBV2 . CASSEGRGRSYEQYF
TRBV30 TRBD1 CAWSGGTGTDTQYF
TRBV6-1 . CASSKILGGYTF
TRBV27 . CASRSKGHSNQPQHF
TRBV28 . CASGGTGNYGYTF
TRBV7-2 TRBD2 CASSSSSGRGPGELFF
TRBV2 . CASSEDGMSNQPQHF
TRBV28 TRBD1 CASSPPPGQGARTKNIQYF
TRBV14 . CASSQVEGNYGYTF
TRBV11-2 . CASSLRDTEAFF
TRBV5-4 TRBD1 CASRRPGQGYGYTF
TRBV5-1 TRBD2 CASSPSPGLAGNEQFF
TRBV19 . CASSISGVNEQFF
TRBV18 . CASSPAGVEAFF
TRBV7-3 TRBD1 CASSLQPGGGWTEAFF
TRBV18 TRBD2 CASSPSRLAGSTDTQYF
TRBV12-2 . CASRLSRDEQFF
TRBV19 . CASRLDSGNEKLFF
TRBV4-1 TRBD1 CASSQDQQGATRRYEQYF
TRBV14 TRBD2 CASSQDHLAGVLDTGELFF
TRBV29-1 . CSVERVRGPGNTIYF
TRBV27 . CASSLLNEQFF
TRBV19 . CASTPGPQWGKLFF
TRBV2 . CASTGARYNEQFF
TRBV5-4 TRBD1 CASSLSKGARETQYF
TRBV7-6 . CASSLGLPPGELFF
TRBV28 . CASSPPQGKGQNEQFF